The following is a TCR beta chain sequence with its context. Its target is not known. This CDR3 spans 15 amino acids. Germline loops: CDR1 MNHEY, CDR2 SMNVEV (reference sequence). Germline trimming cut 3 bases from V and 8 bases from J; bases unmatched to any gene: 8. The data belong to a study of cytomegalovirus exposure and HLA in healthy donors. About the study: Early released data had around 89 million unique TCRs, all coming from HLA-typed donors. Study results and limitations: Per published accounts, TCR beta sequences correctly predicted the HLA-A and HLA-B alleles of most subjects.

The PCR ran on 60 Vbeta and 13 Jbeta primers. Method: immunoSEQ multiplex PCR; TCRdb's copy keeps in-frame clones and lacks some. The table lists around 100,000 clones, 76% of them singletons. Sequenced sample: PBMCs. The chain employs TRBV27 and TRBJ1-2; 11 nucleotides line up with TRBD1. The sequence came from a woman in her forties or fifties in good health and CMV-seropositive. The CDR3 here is CASSFGTGGNRGYTF. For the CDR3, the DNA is TGTGCCAGCAGTTTTGGGACAGGGGGAAATCGCGGCTACACCTTC.